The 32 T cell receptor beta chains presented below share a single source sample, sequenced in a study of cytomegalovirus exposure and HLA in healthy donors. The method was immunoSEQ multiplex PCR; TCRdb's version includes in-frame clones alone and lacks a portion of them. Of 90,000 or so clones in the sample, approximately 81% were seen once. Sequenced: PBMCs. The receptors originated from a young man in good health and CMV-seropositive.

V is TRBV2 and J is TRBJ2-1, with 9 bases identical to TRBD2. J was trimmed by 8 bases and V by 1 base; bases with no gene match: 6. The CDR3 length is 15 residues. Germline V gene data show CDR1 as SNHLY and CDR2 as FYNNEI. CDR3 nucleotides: TGTGCCAGCAGTGAAGTAGCGGGAGTGGTTTATGAGCAGTTCTTC. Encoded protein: CASSEVAGVVYEQFF.

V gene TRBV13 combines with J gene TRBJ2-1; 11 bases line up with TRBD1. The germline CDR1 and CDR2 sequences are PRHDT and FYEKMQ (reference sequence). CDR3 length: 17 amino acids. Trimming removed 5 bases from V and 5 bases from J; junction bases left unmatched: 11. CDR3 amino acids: CASSPNSGTGGDNEQFF. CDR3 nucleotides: TGTGCCAGCAGCCCTAACTCCGGGACAGGGGGAGACAATGAGCAGTTCTTC.

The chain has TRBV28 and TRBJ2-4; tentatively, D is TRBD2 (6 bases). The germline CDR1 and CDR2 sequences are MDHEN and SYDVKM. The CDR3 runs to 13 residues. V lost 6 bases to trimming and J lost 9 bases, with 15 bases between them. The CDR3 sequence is CASSPTGDGIQYF. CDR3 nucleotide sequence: TGTGCCAGCAGCCCGACGGGAGATGGCATTCAGTACTTC.

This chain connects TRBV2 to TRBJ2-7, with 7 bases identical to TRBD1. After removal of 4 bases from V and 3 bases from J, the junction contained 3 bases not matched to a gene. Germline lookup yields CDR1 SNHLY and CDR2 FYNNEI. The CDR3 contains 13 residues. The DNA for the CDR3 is TGTGCCAGCAGTGGGGGGACAGACTACGAGCAGTACGTC. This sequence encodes CASSGGTDYEQYV.

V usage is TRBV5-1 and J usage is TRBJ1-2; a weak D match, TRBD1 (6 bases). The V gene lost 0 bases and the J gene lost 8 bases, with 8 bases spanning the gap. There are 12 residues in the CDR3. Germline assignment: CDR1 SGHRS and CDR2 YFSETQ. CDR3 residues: CASSLGGGGYTF. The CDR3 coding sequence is TGCGCCAGCAGCTTGGGGGGGGGCGGCTACACCTTC.

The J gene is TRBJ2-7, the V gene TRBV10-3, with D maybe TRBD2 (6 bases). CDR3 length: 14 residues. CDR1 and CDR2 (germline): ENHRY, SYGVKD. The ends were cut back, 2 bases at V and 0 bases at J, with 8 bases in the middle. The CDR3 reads CAISEGRSSYEQYV. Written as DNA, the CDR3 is TGTGCCATCAGTGAGGGGAGGAGCTCCTACGAGCAGTACGTC.

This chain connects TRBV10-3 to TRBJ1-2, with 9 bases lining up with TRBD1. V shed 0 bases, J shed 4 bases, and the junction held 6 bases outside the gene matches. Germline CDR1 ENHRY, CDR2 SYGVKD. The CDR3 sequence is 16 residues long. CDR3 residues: CAISESTGGVFYGYTF. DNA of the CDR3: TGTGCCATCAGTGAGTCAACAGGGGGCGTTTTCTATGGCTACACCTTC.

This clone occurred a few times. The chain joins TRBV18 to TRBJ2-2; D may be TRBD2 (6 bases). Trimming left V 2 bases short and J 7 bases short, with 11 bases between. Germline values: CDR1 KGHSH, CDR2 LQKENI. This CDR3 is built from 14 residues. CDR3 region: CASSPAGPSGELFF. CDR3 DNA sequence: TGTGCCAGCTCACCAGCGGGACCTAGCGGGGAGCTGTTTTTT.

CDR3 sequence: CASSDTGVNGYTF. CDR3 bases: TGTGCCAGCAGCGACACAGGGGTTAATGGCTACACCTTC. This chain joins TRBV13 and TRBJ1-2; TRBD1 matches 7 bases. The junction had 6 bases not matched to a gene; V was cut back by 5 bases and J by 6 bases. Germline loops: CDR1 PRHDT, CDR2 FYEKMQ (reference sequence). The CDR3 has 13 residues.

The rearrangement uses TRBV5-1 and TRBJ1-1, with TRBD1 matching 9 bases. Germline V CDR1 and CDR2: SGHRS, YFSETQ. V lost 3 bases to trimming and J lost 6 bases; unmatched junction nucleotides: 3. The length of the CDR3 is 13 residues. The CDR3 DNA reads TGCGCCAGCAGCTGGACAGGGGTCGCTGAAGCTTTCTTT. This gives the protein CASSWTGVAEAFF.

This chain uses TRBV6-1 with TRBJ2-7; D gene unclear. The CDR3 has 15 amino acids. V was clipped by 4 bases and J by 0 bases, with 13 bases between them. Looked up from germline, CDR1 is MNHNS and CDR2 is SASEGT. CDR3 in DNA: TGTGCCAGCAGTGCATCCAGGTATACCTCCTACGAGCAGTACGTC. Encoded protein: CASSASRYTSYEQYV.

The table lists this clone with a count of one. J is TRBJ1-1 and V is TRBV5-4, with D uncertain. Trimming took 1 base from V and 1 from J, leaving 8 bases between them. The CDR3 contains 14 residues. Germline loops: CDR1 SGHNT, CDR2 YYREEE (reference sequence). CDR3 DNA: TGTGCCAGCAGCTTGAGTTGGCAGAACACTGAAGCTTTCTTT. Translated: CASSLSWQNTEAFF.

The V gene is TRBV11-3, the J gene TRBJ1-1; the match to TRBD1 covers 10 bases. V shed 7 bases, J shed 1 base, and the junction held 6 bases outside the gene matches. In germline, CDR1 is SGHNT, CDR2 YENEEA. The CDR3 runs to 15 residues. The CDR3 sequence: CASTGQGTGNTEAFF. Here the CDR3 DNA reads TGTGCCAGCACGGGACAGGGGACCGGGAACACTGAAGCTTTCTTT.

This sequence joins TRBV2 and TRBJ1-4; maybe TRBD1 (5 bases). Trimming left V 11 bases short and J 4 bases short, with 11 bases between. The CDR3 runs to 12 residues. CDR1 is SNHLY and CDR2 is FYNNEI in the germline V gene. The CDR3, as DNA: TGTGCCCGGGGGACCGGTAATGAAAAACTGTTTTTT. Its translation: CARGTGNEKLFF.

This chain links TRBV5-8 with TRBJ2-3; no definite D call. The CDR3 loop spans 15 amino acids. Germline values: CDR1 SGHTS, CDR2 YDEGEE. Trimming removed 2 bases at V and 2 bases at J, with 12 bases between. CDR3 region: CASSFTLPNTDTQYF. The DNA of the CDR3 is TGTGCCAGCAGCTTCACACTACCGAACACAGATACGCAGTATTTT. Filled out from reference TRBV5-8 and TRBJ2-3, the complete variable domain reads EAGVTQSPTHLIKTRGQQATLRCSPISGHTSVYWYQQALGLGLQFLLWYDEGEERNRGNFPPRFSGRQFPNYSSELNVNALELEDSALYLCASSFTLPNTDTQYFGPGTRLTVL.

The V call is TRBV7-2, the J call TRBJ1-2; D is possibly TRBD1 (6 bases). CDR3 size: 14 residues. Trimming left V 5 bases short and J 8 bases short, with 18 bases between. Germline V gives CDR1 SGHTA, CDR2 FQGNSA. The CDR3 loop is CASSIQTGLEGYTF. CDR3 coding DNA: TGTGCCAGCAGCATACAAACAGGGTTGGAAGGCTACACCTTC.

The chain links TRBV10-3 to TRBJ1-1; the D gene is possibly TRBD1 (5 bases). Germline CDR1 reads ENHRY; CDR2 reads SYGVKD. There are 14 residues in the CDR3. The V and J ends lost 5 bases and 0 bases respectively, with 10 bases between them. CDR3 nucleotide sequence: TGTGCCATCAGTAACAGGCCGTTGAACACTGAAGCTTTCTTT. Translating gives CAISNRPLNTEAFF.

This chain's CDR3 is CATKTGPYEQYF. The CDR3 DNA reads TGTGCCACCAAGACAGGGCCCTACGAGCAGTACTTC. The rearrangement uses TRBV6-6 and TRBJ2-7; 7 nucleotides agree with TRBD1. J was trimmed by 2 bases and V by 10 bases; bases with no gene match: 5. Germline CDR1 MNHNY, CDR2 SVGAGI (reference sequence). The CDR3 contains 12 residues.

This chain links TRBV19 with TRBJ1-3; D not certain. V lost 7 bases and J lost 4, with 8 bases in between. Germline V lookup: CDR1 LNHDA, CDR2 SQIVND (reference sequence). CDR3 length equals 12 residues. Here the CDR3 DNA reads TGTGCCAGTACCCCGCGAGGAAACACCATATATTTT. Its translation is CASTPRGNTIYF.

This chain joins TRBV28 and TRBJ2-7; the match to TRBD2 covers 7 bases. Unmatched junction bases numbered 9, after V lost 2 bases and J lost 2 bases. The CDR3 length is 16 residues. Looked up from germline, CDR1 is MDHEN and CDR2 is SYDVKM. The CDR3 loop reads CASSLVSSGAPYEQYV. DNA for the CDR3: TGTGCCAGCAGTTTAGTATCTAGCGGAGCCCCCTACGAGCAGTACGTC.

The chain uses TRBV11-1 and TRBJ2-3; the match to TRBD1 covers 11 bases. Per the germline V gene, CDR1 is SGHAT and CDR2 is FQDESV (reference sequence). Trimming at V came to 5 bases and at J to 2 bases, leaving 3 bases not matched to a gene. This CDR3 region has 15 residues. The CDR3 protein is CASSPGQGDTDTQYF. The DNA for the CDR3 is TGTGCCAGCAGCCCGGGACAGGGGGACACAGATACGCAGTATTTT.

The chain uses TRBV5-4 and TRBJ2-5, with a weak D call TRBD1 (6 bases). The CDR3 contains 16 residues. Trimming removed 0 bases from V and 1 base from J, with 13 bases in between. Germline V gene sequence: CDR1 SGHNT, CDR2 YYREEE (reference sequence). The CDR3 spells CASSLDSRTAQETQYF. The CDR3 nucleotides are TGTGCCAGCAGCTTGGATTCTCGGACAGCCCAAGAGACCCAGTACTTC.

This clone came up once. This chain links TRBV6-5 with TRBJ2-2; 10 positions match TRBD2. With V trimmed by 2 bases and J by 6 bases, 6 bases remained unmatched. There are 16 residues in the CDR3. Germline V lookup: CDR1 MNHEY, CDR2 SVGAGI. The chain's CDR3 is CASSYATSGSPGELFF. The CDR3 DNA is TGTGCCAGCAGTTACGCGACTAGCGGGTCTCCCGGGGAGCTGTTTTTT.

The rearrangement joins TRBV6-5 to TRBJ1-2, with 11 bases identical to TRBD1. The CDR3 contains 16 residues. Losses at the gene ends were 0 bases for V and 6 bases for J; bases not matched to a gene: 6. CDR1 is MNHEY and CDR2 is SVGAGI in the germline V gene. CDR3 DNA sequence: TGTGCCAGCAGTTACTCGGGGACAGGGGGGGCTGATGGCTACACCTTC. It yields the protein CASSYSGTGGADGYTF.

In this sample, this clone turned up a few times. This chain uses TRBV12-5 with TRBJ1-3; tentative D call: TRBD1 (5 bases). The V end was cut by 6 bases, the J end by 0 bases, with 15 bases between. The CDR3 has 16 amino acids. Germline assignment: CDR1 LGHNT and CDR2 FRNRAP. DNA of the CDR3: TGTGCTAGTGGCGGGCGGGACGGTTCCTCTGGAAACACCATATATTTT. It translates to CASGGRDGSSGNTIYF.

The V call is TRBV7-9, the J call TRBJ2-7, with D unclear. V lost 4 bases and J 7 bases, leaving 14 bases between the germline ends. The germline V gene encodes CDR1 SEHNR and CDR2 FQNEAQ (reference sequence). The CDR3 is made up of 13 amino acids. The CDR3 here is CASSSVFAWEQYF. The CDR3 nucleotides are TGTGCCAGCAGCTCGGTATTTGCCTGGGAGCAGTACTTC. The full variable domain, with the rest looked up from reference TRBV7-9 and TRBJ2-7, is DTGVSQNPRHKITKRGQNVTFRCDPISEHNRLYWYRQTLGQGPEFLTYFQNEAQLEKSRLLSDRFSAERPKGSFSTLEIQRTEQGDSAMYLCASSSVFAWEQYFGPGTRLTVT.

The CDR3: CAWGRPTPNYGYTF. The CDR3 bases are TGTGCCTGGGGTCGCCCTACCCCTAACTATGGCTACACCTTC. V gene TRBV30 combines with J gene TRBJ1-2; D is uncertain. The length of the CDR3 is 14 residues. The V gene's germline CDR1 is GTSNPN and CDR2 SVGIG (reference sequence). The V end was cut by 5 bases, the J end by 0 bases, with 13 bases between.

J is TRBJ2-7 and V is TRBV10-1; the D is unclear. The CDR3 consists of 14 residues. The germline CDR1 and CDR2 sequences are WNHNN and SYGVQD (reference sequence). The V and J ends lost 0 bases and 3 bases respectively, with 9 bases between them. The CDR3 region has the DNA TGCGCCAGCAGTGAGTCGTGTCGCCACTACGAGCAGTACGTC. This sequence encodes CASSESCRHYEQYV.

DNA of the CDR3: TGTGCCAGCAGCCCCACTCCTTCTGGAAACACCATATATTTT. Amino acid sequence: CASSPTPSGNTIYF. The chain carries TRBV7-3 and TRBJ1-3; D is ambiguous. CDR3 length: 14 residues. Looked up from germline, CDR1 is SGHTA and CDR2 is FQGTGA. The V end was cut by 5 bases, the J end by 1 base, with 9 bases between.

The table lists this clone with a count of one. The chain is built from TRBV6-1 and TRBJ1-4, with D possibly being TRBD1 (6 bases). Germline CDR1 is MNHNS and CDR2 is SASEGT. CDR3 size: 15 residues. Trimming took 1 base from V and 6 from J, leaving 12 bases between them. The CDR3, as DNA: TGTGCCAGCAGTGAAGTTTGGGCAGGGGATGAAAAACTGTTTTTT. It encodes CASSEVWAGDEKLFF.

CDR3 coding DNA: TGTGCCAGCAGCCAATACGAGGGCTACGAGCAGTACGTC. Amino acids: CASSQYEGYEQYV. This chain joins TRBV4-2 and TRBJ2-7, with D possibly being TRBD2 (5 bases). The germline V gene encodes CDR1 LGHNA and CDR2 YNFKEQ. There are 13 residues in the CDR3. Deletions cut 2 bases from V and 3 bases from J, with 8 bases between.

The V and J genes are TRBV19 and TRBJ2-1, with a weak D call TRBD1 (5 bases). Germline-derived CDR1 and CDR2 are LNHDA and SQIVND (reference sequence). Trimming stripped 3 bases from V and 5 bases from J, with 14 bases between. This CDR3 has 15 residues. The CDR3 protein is CASSIGAGTHNEQFF. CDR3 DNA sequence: TGTGCCAGTAGTATTGGGGCCGGTACCCACAATGAGCAGTTCTTC.